This is a list of T cell receptor beta chains from one sample in a study of post-analysis software for immune sequencing data. TCRdb redid the calling of the PCR reads with MiXCR, one entry per CDR3 protein. The data show 650,000 to 850,000 distinct CDR3 sequences, with approximately 53% seen just once and over 4% held by the top ten. The sequenced sample consisted of blood. These receptors originate from a girl aged 5 to 17 with multiple sclerosis. CDR3s include the opening cysteine and the closing phenylalanine or tryptophan. D genes are given only for firm matches. Some rows mark clone size as missing; the rest say once, few, many or name a class of expanded clone.

j_call d_call clone_size v_call cdr3_aa cdr3_nt
TRBJ1-2 TRBD1 . TRBV12-3/TRBV12-4 CASSLTEGQANYGYTF TGTGCCAGCAGTTTGACCGAGGGACAGGCCAACTATGGCTACACCTTC
TRBJ2-7 TRBD2 few TRBV28 CASSLPLGEGRKDEQYF TGTGCCAGCAGTTTACCCCTTGGGGAGGGGCGTAAGGACGAGCAGTACTTC
TRBJ2-7 . . TRBV20-1 CSASGSSVTYEQYF TGCAGTGCTAGTGGGTCTAGCGTAACCTACGAGCAGTACTTC
TRBJ2-7 TRBD1 few TRBV20-1 CSGTQGAGSYEQYF TGCAGTGGTACACAGGGGGCCGGCTCCTACGAGCAGTACTTC
TRBJ1-1 . . TRBV12-3/TRBV12-4 CASSSPPLGTEAFF TGTGCCAGCAGTTCGCCTCCGTTGGGCACTGAAGCTTTCTTT
TRBJ2-6 TRBD1 . TRBV7-2 CASSWAGGAGTNVLTF TGTGCCAGCAGTTGGGCAGGGGGCGCTGGGACCAACGTCCTGACTTTC
TRBJ2-1 . few TRBV7-9 CASSLAGAVNEQFF TGTGCCAGCAGCTTAGCGGGGGCCGTCAATGAGCAGTTCTTC
TRBJ2-7 . . TRBV20-1 CSAGGAASYEQYF TGCAGTGCCGGCGGGGCCGCGTCCTACGAGCAGTACTTC
TRBJ2-1 TRBD2 . TRBV7-9 CASSLYGVSGTSVFDEQFF TGTGCCAGCAGCTTATACGGTGTCTCCGGGACTAGCGTATTCGATGAGCAGTTCTTC
TRBJ2-1 . . TRBV3-1 CASSQIDEQFF TGTGCCAGCAGCCAAATCGATGAGCAGTTCTTC
TRBJ1-2 . few TRBV18 CASYKETPDYGYTF TGTGCCAGCTACAAAGAGACACCTGACTATGGCTACACCTTC
TRBJ2-7 . . TRBV15 CATSRDPTVSYEQYF TGTGCCACCAGCAGAGATCCGACAGTCTCCTACGAGCAGTACTTC
TRBJ1-2 TRBD1 . TRBV29-1 CSVGRAGGYYGYTF TGCAGCGTTGGTAGGGCAGGGGGCTACTATGGCTACACCTTC
TRBJ2-6 TRBD1 . TRBV20-1 CSASLDRDFSGANVLTF TGCAGTGCTAGCCTGGACAGGGACTTCTCTGGGGCCAACGTCCTGACTTTC
TRBJ1-4 TRBD1 . TRBV25-1 CASSDRDREEKLFF TGTGCCAGCAGTGACCGGGACAGGGAGGAAAAACTGTTTTTT
TRBJ2-6 . once TRBV20-1 CSAAEGSGANVLTF TGCAGTGCTGCGGAGGGCTCTGGGGCCAACGTCCTGACTTTC
TRBJ2-4 TRBD2 few TRBV9 CASSEGTSGLAKNIQYF TGTGCCAGCAGCGAGGGGACTAGCGGACTAGCCAAAAACATTCAGTACTTC
TRBJ2-7 TRBD2 . TRBV18 CASSPSSGGDEQYF TGTGCCAGCTCACCGTCCAGCGGGGGGGACGAGCAGTACTTC
TRBJ1-2 . . TRBV6-5 CASRSTGFDYGYTF TGTGCCAGCAGATCAACAGGTTTTGACTATGGCTACACCTTC